This T cell receptor beta chain was obtained from a study of control samples from healthy donors and cancer patients. TCRdb's copy holds only in-frame clones and misses some; the assay was immunoSEQ multiplex PCR. The table shows tens of thousands of clones, with roughly 91% occurring only once. Trimming left V 6 bases short and J 1 base short, with 7 bases between. CDR1 SEHNR and CDR2 FQNEAQ come from the germline V gene (reference sequence). This CDR3 has 13 amino acids. Sequencing input: blood. The chain recombines TRBV7-9 with TRBJ1-5, with D unresolved. The sequence derives from a man aged 25 to 40 in good health. DNA for the CDR3: TGTGCCAGCAGTGCACAGAGCAATCAGCCCCAGCATTTT. Translating it yields CASSAQSNQPQHF.